A selection of T cell receptor beta chains follows, all from one sample in a study of human T cells and chemical hapten exposure. TCRdb ran MiXCR on the RACE reads and lists one entry per CDR3 protein. The table records 75,000 to 100,000 distinct CDR3 sequences, around 11% of them present only once. Specimen: whole blood, collected in connection with sensitization to the hapten diphenylcyclopropenone (DPC). These TCRs come from a woman aged 40 to 49 with alopecia areata. Some clones in this sample may be carry-over from other donors' samples. CDR3s include the opening cysteine and the closing phenylalanine or tryptophan. A D gene is named only where the DNA matches it firmly. The size entry is marked missing in some rows and otherwise reads once, few, many or a size class.

v_call	d_call	clone_size	j_call	cdr3_aa	cdr3_nt
TRBV12-3/TRBV12-4	TRBD1	NA	TRBJ2-7	CASSPGQGRTYEQYF	TGTGCCAGCAGCCCCGGACAGGGTAGGACCTACGAGCAGTACTTC
TRBV9	NA	few	TRBJ2-1	CASSVAYNEQFF	TGTGCCAGCAGCGTAGCCTACAATGAGCAGTTCTTC
TRBV27	TRBD2	NA	TRBJ2-1	CASRLSGTTYNELFF	TGTGCCAGCAGACTCTCCGGGACTACCTACAATGAGCTGTTCTTC
TRBV4-2	NA	few	TRBJ2-7	CASSQHSSYEQYF	TGTGCCAGCAGCCAGCATAGCTCCTACGAGCAGTACTTC
TRBV3-1	NA	many	TRBJ2-2	CASSPGGSGELFF	TGTGCCAGCAGCCCCGGGGGTTCCGGGGAGCTGTTTTTT
TRBV28	NA	many	TRBJ2-1	CASLEWGEVNEQFF	TGTGCCAGCCTCGAGTGGGGGGAGGTCAATGAGCAGTTCTTC
TRBV12-3/TRBV12-4	TRBD1	once	TRBJ1-3	CASSPGGLRNTIYF	TGTGCCAGCAGTCCAGGGGGCTTGAGAAACACCATATATTTT
TRBV28	NA	few	TRBJ1-5	CASSSPTLRSQPQHF	TGTGCCAGCAGTTCTCCAACACTCCGGAGTCAGCCCCAGCATTTT
TRBV15	TRBD1	few	TRBJ1-3	CATSTHRGTGNTIYF	TGTGCCACCAGCACCCACAGGGGTACTGGAAACACCATATATTTT
TRBV20-1	TRBD1	NA	TRBJ1-2	CSAREDRGYGYTF	TGCAGTGCTAGAGAAGACAGGGGCTATGGCTACACCTTC
TRBV7-2	NA	few	TRBJ1-2	CASSPYRQANYGYTF	TGTGCCAGCAGCCCGTACCGACAGGCTAACTATGGCTACACCTTC
TRBV7-2	TRBD1	NA	TRBJ2-7	CASSVRTGAYEQYF	TGTGCCAGCAGCGTAAGGACAGGGGCGTACGAGCAGTACTTC
TRBV28	TRBD2	few	TRBJ2-1	CASRIALAGNEQFF	TGTGCCAGCAGGATCGCCCTAGCGGGCAATGAGCAGTTCTTC
TRBV4-3	NA	few	TRBJ2-2	CASSQVSTGELFF	TGCGCCAGCAGCCAAGTGAGCACCGGGGAGCTGTTTTTT
TRBV3-1	NA	few	TRBJ1-6	CASSQARGSPLHF	TGTGCCAGCAGCCAAGCGAGGGGTTCACCCCTCCACTTT
TRBV7-3	NA	NA	TRBJ1-1	CASSLMAANTEAFF	TGTGCCAGCAGCTTAATGGCGGCCAACACTGAAGCTTTCTTT
TRBV20-1	TRBD1	NA	TRBJ1-2	CSARDLRDRAGYTF	TGCAGTGCTAGAGATCTCCGGGACAGGGCTGGCTACACCTTC
TRBV28	TRBD1	few	TRBJ2-7	CASSLAGTGSYEQYF	TGTGCCAGCAGTCTCGCCGGGACAGGCTCCTACGAGCAGTACTTC
TRBV3-1	NA	NA	TRBJ2-1	CASSHTGTLSAGEQFF	TGTGCCAGCAGCCATACCGGGACTCTGAGTGCGGGTGAGCAGTTCTTC
TRBV27	TRBD1	many	TRBJ1-2	CANLDRGLSGYTF	TGTGCCAACTTGGACAGGGGGCTTAGTGGCTACACCTTC
TRBV6-1	NA	NA	TRBJ2-7	CASRGTHTSYEQYF	TGTGCCAGCAGGGGGACACATACCTCCTACGAGCAGTACTTC
TRBV7-2	NA	few	TRBJ2-2	CASSPYTTGELFF	TGTGCCAGCAGCCCTTACACGACCGGGGAGCTGTTTTTT
TRBV29-1	NA	many	TRBJ1-1	CSVLPGPTEAFF	TGCAGCGTCTTACCGGGACCCACTGAAGCTTTCTTT
TRBV27	TRBD1	many	TRBJ1-4	CASTSTGGANEKLFF	TGTGCCAGCACCTCGACAGGGGGTGCTAATGAAAAACTGTTTTTT
TRBV7-9	TRBD2	many	TRBJ2-7	CASSASGISSYEQYF	TGTGCCAGCAGCGCCAGCGGGATAAGCTCCTACGAGCAGTACTTC
TRBV6-2/TRBV6-3	TRBD2	NA	TRBJ2-1	CASKRLATFSYNEQFF	TGTGCCAGCAAACGACTAGCTACTTTCTCCTACAATGAGCAGTTCTTC
TRBV30	NA	few	TRBJ1-2	CAWIRLAYGYTF	TGTGCCTGGATTCGGCTGGCTTATGGCTACACCTTC
TRBV28	TRBD1	few	TRBJ1-2	CASIGDRAYGYTF	TGTGCCAGCATAGGCGACAGGGCCTATGGCTACACCTTC
TRBV29-1	NA	few	TRBJ2-3	CSVEGYRSTDTQYF	TGCAGCGTTGAAGGATACCGCTCCACAGATACGCAGTATTTT
TRBV6-5	NA	NA	TRBJ2-2	CASSYAGLAGTGELFF	TGTGCCAGCAGTTACGCCGGACTGGCGGGGACCGGGGAGCTGTTTTTT
TRBV18	TRBD1	NA	TRBJ1-6	CASSPQSGGDSPLHF	TGTGCCAGCTCACCACAATCAGGGGGAGATTCACCCCTCCACTTT
TRBV2	NA	NA	TRBJ1-5	CASRGPEGQPQHF	TGTGCCAGCAGGGGCCCCGAGGGTCAGCCCCAGCATTTT
TRBV11-2	TRBD2	many	TRBJ2-3	CASSLGLAGKTDTQYF	TGTGCCAGCAGCTTAGGACTAGCGGGAAAGACAGATACGCAGTATTTT
TRBV9	TRBD2	NA	TRBJ2-3	CASSVTSVDTQYF	TGTGCCAGCAGCGTGACTAGCGTAGATACGCAGTATTTT
TRBV28	NA	NA	TRBJ1-1	CASSLPRSEAFF	TGTGCCAGCAGTTTACCTAGATCTGAAGCTTTCTTT
TRBV7-3	TRBD2	many	TRBJ2-1	CASSPDLRLAGYNEQFF	TGTGCCAGCAGCCCCGACTTGAGACTAGCGGGCTACAATGAGCAGTTCTTC
TRBV28	TRBD1	few	TRBJ2-7	CASRPGTGGRNEQYF	TGTGCCAGCAGGCCCGGGACAGGGGGCAGGAACGAGCAGTACTTC
TRBV29-1	NA	many	TRBJ1-1	CSVAGLGAFF	TGCAGCGTTGCAGGGCTCGGGGCTTTCTTT
TRBV20-1	TRBD1	NA	TRBJ1-1	CSARDLGDRAEAFF	TGCAGTGCTAGAGATCTCGGGGACAGGGCTGAAGCTTTCTTT
TRBV20-1	TRBD1	many	TRBJ1-5	CSAPNPGQGSNQPQHF	TGCAGTGCTCCCAACCCGGGACAGGGTAGCAATCAGCCCCAGCATTTT
TRBV10-3	NA	many	TRBJ1-5	CAISAQGDQPQHF	TGTGCCATCAGTGCACAGGGTGATCAGCCCCAGCATTTT
TRBV28	NA	NA	TRBJ2-1	CASSLDPGHPNEQFF	TGTGCCAGCAGTTTAGACCCGGGACATCCCAATGAGCAGTTCTTC
TRBV13	TRBD1	few	TRBJ2-7	CASSSGQSSYEQYF	TGTGCCAGCAGCTCGGGACAGTCATCCTACGAGCAGTACTTC